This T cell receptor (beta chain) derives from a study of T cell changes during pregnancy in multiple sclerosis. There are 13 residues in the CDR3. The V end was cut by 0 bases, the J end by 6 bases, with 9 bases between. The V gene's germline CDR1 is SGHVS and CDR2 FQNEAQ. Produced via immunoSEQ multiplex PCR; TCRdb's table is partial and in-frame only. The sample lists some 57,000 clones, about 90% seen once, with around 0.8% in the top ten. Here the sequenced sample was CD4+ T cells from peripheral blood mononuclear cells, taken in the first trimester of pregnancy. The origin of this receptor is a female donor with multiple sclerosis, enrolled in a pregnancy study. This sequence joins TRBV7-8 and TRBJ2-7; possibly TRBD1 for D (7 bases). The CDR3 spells CASSLAQGGEQYF. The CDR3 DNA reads TGTGCCAGCAGCTTAGCTCAGGGGGGCGAGCAGTACTTC.